Reported below is one TCR beta chain. Its antigen is undetermined. Patients with Susac syndrome fulfilled recently defined diagnostic criteria for definite or probable disease. This CDR3 contains 15 residues. V shed 6 bases and J shed 1 base, with 12 bases lying between them. This record belongs to a study of CD8 T cells in Susac syndrome. The wider study: Treatment at blood withdrawal was none, corticosteroids, or intravenous immunoglobulin alone in Susac syndrome patients. Study-level results: CD8+ clonal expansion in Susac was maximal in TEMRA cells and in active patients.

RNA, at about 0.45 to 1 ug, was reverse transcribed with random hexamers. The immunoSEQ assay covered 54 Vbeta and 13 Jbeta segments for CDR3. MiXCR, applied by TCRdb to the immunoSEQ multiplex PCR reads, yields one record per CDR3 protein. The data hold about 130,000 distinct CDR3 sequences, with more than 90% observed a single time. V and J are TRBV12-3 or TRBV12-4 and TRBJ2-2; D might be TRBD2 (6 bases). The sequencing input was CD8+ T cells from PBMCs. The clonotype originates from a human donor with Susac syndrome. The DNA of the CDR3 is TGTGCCAGCAGACCCGTTAGCGGGAACACCGGGGAGCTGTTTTTT. It specifies CASRPVSGNTGELFF.